The 11 T cell receptor beta chains below come from one sample, sequenced in a study of T cells in Graves' hyperthyroidism and ophthalmopathy. Template material for amplifying TCR beta CDR3 regions consisted of RNA transcripts. Researchers ran a first-round RT-PCR on the TCR CDR3 using the HTBI primer set. TCRdb recomputed calls from the multiplex PCR reads with MiXCR, one row per CDR3 protein. This table holds some 340,000 distinct CDR3 sequences, about an eighth found once. Sequencing was performed on blood. The receptors stem from a woman in her 40s with Graves' ophthalmopathy.

The chain is built from TRBV24-1 and TRBJ2-1, with 8 bases identical to TRBD1. The junction had 13 bases not matched to a gene; V was cut back by 1 base and J by 9 bases. CDR3 size: 17 residues. CDR1 KGHDR and CDR2 SFDVKD come from the germline V gene. CDR3 sequence (DNA): TGTGCCACCAGTGATTTTGGATCCGGACAGGGTATCAGTGAGCAGTTCTTC. It codes for CATSDFGSGQGISEQFF.

Ten or more counts support this clonotype. The chain carries TRBV28 and TRBJ1-2; D call uncertain. The CDR3 runs to 11 residues. Germline loops: CDR1 MDHEN, CDR2 SYDVKM. The germline V and J ends were trimmed by 5 bases and 4 bases, with 5 bases remaining between them. CDR3 protein: CASSDVYGYTF. The CDR3 DNA reads TGTGCCAGCAGTGATGTCTATGGCTACACCTTC.

With respect to this clonotype: Just one base apart from a much larger clone, this may be a read error. The chain carries TRBV20-1 and TRBJ2-5; TRBD2 matches at 9 bases. The junction had 10 bases not matched to a gene; V was cut back by 3 bases and J by 5 bases. The CDR3 sequence is 15 residues long. CDR1 is DFQATT and CDR2 is SNEGSKA in the germline V gene (reference sequence). CDR3 bases: TGCAGTGCTAGGTGGACTAGCGCCCGTCGGGAGACCCAGTACTTC. Its protein product is CSARWTSARRETQYF.

Many counts were recorded for this clonotype. The V call is TRBV6-1, the J call TRBJ2-7; 8 bases are shared with TRBD1. Germline CDR1 MNHNS, CDR2 SASEGT. After removal of 6 bases from V and 2 bases from J, the junction contained 6 bases not matched to a gene. This CDR3 is built from 14 residues. CDR3 residues: CASRPDRVTYEQYF. The CDR3 nucleotides read TGTGCCAGCAGACCGGACAGGGTAACCTACGAGCAGTACTTC.

This sequence joins TRBV10-2 and TRBJ1-6, with no clear D. V was pared by 4 bases and J by 13 bases, with 17 bases between. CDR1 is WSHSY and CDR2 is SAAADI in the germline V gene. The CDR3 covers 14 residues. The CDR3 DNA is TGCGCCAGCAGTGGGGCTAATGCCCGAGTCCCCCTCCACTTT. Translating gives CASSGANARVPLHF.

This clonotype was seen only a few times. The chain couples TRBV18 to TRBJ1-2; the match to TRBD1 covers 10 bases. Germline V gives CDR1 KGHSH, CDR2 LQKENI. CDR3 length: 15 amino acids. Losses at the gene ends were 3 bases for V and 4 bases for J; bases not matched to a gene: 5. In DNA, the CDR3 is TGTGCCAGCTCACCCGACAGGGGGCAGAGCTATGGCTACACCTTC. Encoded protein: CASSPDRGQSYGYTF.

This clonotype has a count of ten or more. The V call is TRBV30, the J call TRBJ1-2, with TRBD1 matching over 7 bases. CDR1 and CDR2 from the germline V gene are GTSNPN and SVGIG (reference sequence). The CDR3 runs to 12 residues. Trimming at V came to 1 base and at J to 5 bases, leaving 1 base not matched to a gene. CDR3 in DNA: TGTGCCTGGAGTGCGGGACAGTATGGCTACACCTTC. Translated, it gives CAWSAGQYGYTF.

This clonotype has only a few counts. This chain uses TRBV19 with TRBJ1-5; weak D call: TRBD1 (6 bases). V lost 3 bases and J lost 9, with 24 bases in between. The V gene's germline CDR1 is LNHDA and CDR2 SQIVND (reference sequence). This CDR3 spans 17 amino acids. CDR3 in DNA: TGTGCCAGTAGTATGACCCCCCAATGGACAGTGTTAATGCCCCAGCATTTT. Translation gives CASSMTPQWTVLMPQHF.

There are a few counts of this clonotype. The CDR3 is CASSSQMNSEEQYF. The CDR3 nucleotides read TGCGCCAGCAGCTCCCAGATGAATTCTGAAGAGCAGTACTTC. The chain combines TRBV5-1 with TRBJ2-7; D is unresolved. The CDR3 has 14 residues. The germline CDR1 and CDR2 sequences are SGHRS and YFSETQ. Trimming stripped 3 bases from V and 7 bases from J, with 17 bases between.

This clonotype was recorded only once. A junction boundary mismatches the germline segment, possibly from a read error. V gene TRBV20-1 combines with J gene TRBJ2-7; no firm D call. The CDR3 is made up of 12 amino acids. Germline V gene lookup returns CDR1 DFQATT and CDR2 SNEGSKA (reference sequence). CDR3 amino acids: CSAHTETYDQYF. In DNA, the CDR3 is TGCAGTGCCCATACAGAGACCTACGACCAGTACTTC.

This clonotype was seen at least ten times. The chain uses TRBV28 and TRBJ2-1; D ambiguous. CDR1 and CDR2 from the germline V gene are MDHEN and SYDVKM. CDR3 length: 12 residues. V was clipped by 6 bases and J by 6 bases, with 9 bases between them. In DNA, the CDR3 is TGTGCCAGCAGATCTCTCCTCAATGAGCAGTTCTTC. Protein: CASRSLLNEQFF.